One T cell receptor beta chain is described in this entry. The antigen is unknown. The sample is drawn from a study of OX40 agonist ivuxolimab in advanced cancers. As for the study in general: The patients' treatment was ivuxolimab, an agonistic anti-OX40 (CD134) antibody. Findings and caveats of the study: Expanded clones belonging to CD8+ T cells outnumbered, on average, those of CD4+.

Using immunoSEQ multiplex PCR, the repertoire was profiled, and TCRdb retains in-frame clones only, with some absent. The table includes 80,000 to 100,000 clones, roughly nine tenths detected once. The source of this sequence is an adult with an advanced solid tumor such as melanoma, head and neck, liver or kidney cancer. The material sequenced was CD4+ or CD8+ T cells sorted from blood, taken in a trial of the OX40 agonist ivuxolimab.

The CDR3 coding sequence is TGTGCCAGCAGCTGGACTAGCGCCTACGAGCAGTACTTC. As protein: CASSWTSAYEQYF. The genes are TRBV7-9 and TRBJ2-7, with TRBD2 identical over 9 bases. The CDR3 spans 13 residues. Trimming cost V 4 bases and J 2 bases; bases outside gene matches: 0. CDR1 and CDR2 from the germline V gene are SEHNR and FQNEAQ (reference sequence).